This TCR beta chain was obtained from a study of blood T cell repertoires in COVID-19 (dated by TCRdb to about 2020). For context, the study as a whole: Samples from collaborators originated in the United States, Italy and Spain and spanned both the acute and convalescent phases of COVID-19. The prospective study material was composed of cDNA or gDNA derived from T cells, B-cell-depleted T cells, or PBMCs. Subjects who had been exposed to COVID-19, were actively infected with it, or had recovered from it provided the deeply sampled blood TCRbeta repertoires that made up the dataset. The repertoires were released in a freely available public database intended as a resource for research on the immune response to SARS-CoV-2. The samples were drawn from the first 160 participants of the ongoing ImmuneRACE study and from some 1,300 subjects provided by 6 global collaborators. Nearly every sample came with metadata listing a de-identified subject ID, COVID-19 status, age in years and sex. Where available, HLA class I and class II types were taken from metadata supplied by the sample provider and were not determined by assay-based typing.

TCRbeta CDR3 regions were amplified from genomic DNA using the immunoSEQ Assay, a bias-controlled multiplex PCR. In the original analysis: Nucleated cell counts per sample were estimated from amplification of reference gene primers within the assay. Sequence reads were collapsed and filtered to measure the absolute abundance of every unique TCRbeta CDR3 rearrangement. For each sample, productive Simpson clonality was calculated by taking the square root of Simpson's diversity index across productive rearrangements. TCRdb stores this immuneACCESS table with in-frame sequences only. Part of the clones is absent; in the studies checked, under half of the shortfall reflects unresolved V genes, and no reason is known for the rest. V and J calls and clone size are as listed in that table; D and trimming were resolved from the DNA. The sample profile shows around 460,000 clones; about 87% of them were found once. More than 0.7% of the sample is in the top ten clones.

About this clone itself: Its antigen is not yet known. No per-base quality is available; no much larger clone lies one base away.

What the study reported, not specific to this receptor: The amount of clinical and demographic metadata varied by source and participant and was provided uncurated.

The V and J ends are trimmed by 2 bases and 5 bases, leaving 12 bases between them. The CDR3, cysteine through phenylalanine, is 14 amino acids long. Solely the CDR3 DNA is kept, with 42 bases framed from the first base. Based on the germline V gene, the CDR1 and CDR2 sequences are SNHLY and FYNNEI. In Seattle, one collaborating source enrolled patients while the infection was active and tracked those patients longitudinally over the course of disease. The collaborating institutions used their own protocols to collect whole blood in K2EDTA tubes. For TCRbeta analysis, collaborators shipped samples as frozen whole blood, isolated PBMCs, or DNA extracted from either of those sample types.

The chain is made from TRBV2 and TRBJ1-2; no D segment can be confidently identified. The specimen was peripheral blood. The receptor's source is a man younger than 35 with COVID-19, enrolled during active disease. The nucleotides are TGTGCCAGCAGTGAAAGGGAGGGTTTATATGGCTACACCTTC. Its protein is CASSEREGLYGYTF. When the CDR3 is completed using the reference TRBV2 and TRBJ1-2 genes on either side, the full variable domain is EPEVTQTPSHQVTQMGQEVILRCVPISNHLYFYWYRQILGQKVEFLVSFYNNEISEKSEIFDDQFSVERPDGSNFTLKIRSTKLEDSAMYFCASSEREGLYGYTFGSGTRLTVV.